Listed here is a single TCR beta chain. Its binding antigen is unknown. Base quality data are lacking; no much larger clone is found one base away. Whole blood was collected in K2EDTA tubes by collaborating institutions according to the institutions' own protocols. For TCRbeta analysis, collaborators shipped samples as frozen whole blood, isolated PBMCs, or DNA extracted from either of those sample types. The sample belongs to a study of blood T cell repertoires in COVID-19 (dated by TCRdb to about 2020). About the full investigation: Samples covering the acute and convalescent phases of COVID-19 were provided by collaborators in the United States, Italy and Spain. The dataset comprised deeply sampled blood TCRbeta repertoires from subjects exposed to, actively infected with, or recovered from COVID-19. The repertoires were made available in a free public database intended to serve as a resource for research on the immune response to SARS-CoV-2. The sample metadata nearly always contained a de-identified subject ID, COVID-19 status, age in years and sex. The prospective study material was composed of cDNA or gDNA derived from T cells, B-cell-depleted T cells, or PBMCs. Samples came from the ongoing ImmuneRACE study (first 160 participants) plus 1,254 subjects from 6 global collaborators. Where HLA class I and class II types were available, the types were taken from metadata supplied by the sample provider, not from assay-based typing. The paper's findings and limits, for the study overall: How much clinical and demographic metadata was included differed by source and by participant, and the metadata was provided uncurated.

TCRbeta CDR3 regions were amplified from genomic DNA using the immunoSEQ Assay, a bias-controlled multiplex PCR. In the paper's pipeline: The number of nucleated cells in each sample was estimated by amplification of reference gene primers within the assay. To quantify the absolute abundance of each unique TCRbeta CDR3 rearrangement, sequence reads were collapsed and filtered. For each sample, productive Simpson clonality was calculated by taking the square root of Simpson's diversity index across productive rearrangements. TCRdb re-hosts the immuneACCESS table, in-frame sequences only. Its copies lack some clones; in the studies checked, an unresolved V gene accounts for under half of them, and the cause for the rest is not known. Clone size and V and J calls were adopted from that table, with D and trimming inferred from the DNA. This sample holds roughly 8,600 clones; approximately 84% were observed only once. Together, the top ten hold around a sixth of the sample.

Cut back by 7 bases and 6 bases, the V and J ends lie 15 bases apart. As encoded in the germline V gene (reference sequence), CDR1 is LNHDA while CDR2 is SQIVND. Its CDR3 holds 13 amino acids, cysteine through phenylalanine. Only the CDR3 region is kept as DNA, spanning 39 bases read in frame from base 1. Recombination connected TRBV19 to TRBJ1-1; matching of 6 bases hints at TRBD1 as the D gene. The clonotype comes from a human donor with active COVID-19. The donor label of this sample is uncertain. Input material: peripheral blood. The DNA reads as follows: TGTGCCAGTACCATAGGGGGGGTGTCTGAAGCTTTCTTT. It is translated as CASTIGGVSEAFF.